A single sample gave rise to the 7 T cell receptor beta chains below, sequenced in a study of OX40 agonist ivuxolimab in advanced cancers. TCRdb's table, derived via immunoSEQ multiplex PCR, lists solely in-frame clones and lacks some. The sample includes 60,000 or so clones, 84% of them seen just once. This specimen was CD4+ or CD8+ T cells sorted from blood, taken in a trial of the OX40 agonist ivuxolimab. These receptors were taken from an adult with an advanced solid tumor such as melanoma, head and neck, liver or kidney cancer.

This clone was observed a few times. For the CDR3, the DNA is TGTGCCTGGAGTGTACTCCAGGGGGGCCAGCCCCAGCATTTT. It is translated as CAWSVLQGGQPQHF. This chain connects TRBV30 to TRBJ1-5; 7 bases line up with TRBD1. V shed 0 bases and J 7 bases; nucleotides not matched to a gene: 6. The germline gives CDR1 GTSNPN, CDR2 SVGIG (reference sequence). This CDR3 region has 14 residues.

This clone was counted once. The J gene is TRBJ2-7, the V gene TRBV18, with 12 positions matching TRBD1. V dropped 3 bases and J dropped 4; count of bases not matched to a gene: 7. Looked up from germline, CDR1 is KGHSH and CDR2 is LQKENI. This CDR3 contains 16 residues. CDR3 sequence (DNA): TGTGCCAGCTCACCTCGGGACAGGGGGCTCATATACGAGCAGTACTTC. It is translated as CASSPRDRGLIYEQYF.

This clone was counted between two and nine times. This chain links TRBV5-1 with TRBJ1-6; D ambiguous. The CDR3 is 15 residues long. Trimming removed 0 bases at V and 8 bases at J, with 12 bases between. Per the germline V gene, CDR1 is SGHRS and CDR2 is YFSETQ. This chain's CDR3 is CASSLGAALHSPLHF. The CDR3 bases are TGCGCCAGCAGCTTGGGGGCTGCGTTGCATTCACCCCTCCACTTT.

The CDR3 nucleotides are TGCAGCGTTGTTTCATTCCTAACGGGGTCCAGCCCCAATGAGCAGTTCTTC. Its translation: CSVVSFLTGSSPNEQFF. The chain combines TRBV29-1 with TRBJ2-1; TRBD2 might be the D (5 bases). CDR1 and CDR2 (germline): SQVTM, ANQGSEA. The CDR3 has 17 amino acids. Trimming shortened V by 4 bases and J by 6 bases, and 25 bases separated the two germline ends.

This rearrangement joins TRBV7-2 to TRBJ2-5; 9 nucleotides match TRBD2. The CDR3 is made up of 16 amino acids. J gave up 5 bases and V 0 bases, and 7 bases lay outside the gene matches. CDR1 and CDR2 from the germline V gene are SGHTA and FQGNSA. In nucleotides, the CDR3 is TGTGCCAGCAGCTTAGCCAGGCTAGCGGGGTCGGAGACCCAGTACTTC. Translation gives CASSLARLAGSETQYF. Together with reference TRBV7-2 and TRBJ2-5, the CDR3 gives the full variable domain: GAGVSQSPSNKVTEKGKDVELRCDPISGHTALYWYRQSLGQGLEFLIYFQGNSAPDKSGLPSDRFSAERTGGSVSTLTIQRTQQEDSAVYLCASSLARLAGSETQYFGPGTRLLVL.

This rearrangement joins TRBV6-1 to TRBJ1-1, with 7 nucleotides matching TRBD1. Trimming took 6 bases from V and 4 from J; bases not matched to a gene: 11. This CDR3 is 15 amino acids long. The germline V gene has CDR1 MNHNS and CDR2 SASEGT. The CDR3, as DNA: TGTGCCAGCAGGGGTCAGGGGGACGTAGGCACTGAAGCTTTCTTT. This encodes CASRGQGDVGTEAFF.

This chain joins TRBV7-2 and TRBJ1-1; no definite D call. V lost 1 base, J lost 2 bases, and 8 bases lay in between. Germline values: CDR1 SGHTA, CDR2 FQGNSA. The CDR3 loop spans 14 amino acids. The CDR3 sequence: CASSLGGFNTEAFF. The CDR3, as DNA: TGTGCCAGCAGCTTAGGGGGTTTCAACACTGAAGCTTTCTTT.